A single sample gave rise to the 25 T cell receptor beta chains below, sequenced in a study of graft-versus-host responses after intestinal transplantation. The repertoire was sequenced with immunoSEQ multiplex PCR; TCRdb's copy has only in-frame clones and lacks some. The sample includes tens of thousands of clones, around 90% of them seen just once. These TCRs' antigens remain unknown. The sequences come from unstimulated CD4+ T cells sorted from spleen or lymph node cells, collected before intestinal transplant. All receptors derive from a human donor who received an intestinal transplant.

CDR3 bases: TGCAGCGTTGAACCCCAGGGCGGCGAGCAGTACTTC. Its translation is CSVEPQGGEQYF. V and J are TRBV29-1 and TRBJ2-7; perhaps TRBD1 as D (5 bases). CDR1 and CDR2 from the germline V gene are SQVTM and ANQGSEA. V lost 2 bases to trimming and J lost 6 bases, with 11 bases between them. This CDR3 is 12 amino acids long.

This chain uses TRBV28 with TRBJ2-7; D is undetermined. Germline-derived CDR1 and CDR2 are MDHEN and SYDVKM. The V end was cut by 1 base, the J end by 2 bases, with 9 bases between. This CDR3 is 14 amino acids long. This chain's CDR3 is CASSLSSPPYEQYF. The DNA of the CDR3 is TGTGCCAGCAGTTTATCCTCTCCTCCCTACGAGCAGTACTTC.

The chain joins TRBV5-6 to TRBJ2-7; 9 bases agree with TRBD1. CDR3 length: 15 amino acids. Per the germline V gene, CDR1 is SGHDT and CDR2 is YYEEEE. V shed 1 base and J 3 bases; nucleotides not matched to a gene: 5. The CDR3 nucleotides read TGTGCCAGCAGCTTGTCAGGGACAGGGTTCTACGAGCAGTACTTC. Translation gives CASSLSGTGFYEQYF.

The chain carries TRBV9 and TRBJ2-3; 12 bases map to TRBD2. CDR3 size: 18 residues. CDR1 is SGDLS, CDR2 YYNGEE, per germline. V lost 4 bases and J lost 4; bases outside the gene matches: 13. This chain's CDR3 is CASSHAPTLAGGADTQYF. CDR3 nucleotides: TGTGCCAGCAGCCATGCCCCCACTCTAGCGGGAGGGGCAGATACGCAGTATTTT. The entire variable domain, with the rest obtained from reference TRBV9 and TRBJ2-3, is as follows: DSGVTQTPKHLITATGQRVTLRCSPRSGDLSVYWYQQSLDQGLQFLIQYYNGEERAKGNILERFSAQQFPDLHSELNLSSLELGDSALYFCASSHAPTLAGGADTQYFGPGTRLTVL.

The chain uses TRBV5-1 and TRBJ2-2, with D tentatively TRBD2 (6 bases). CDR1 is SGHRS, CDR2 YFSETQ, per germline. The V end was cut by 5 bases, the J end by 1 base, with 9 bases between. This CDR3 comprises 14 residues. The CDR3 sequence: CASRSAGNTGELFF. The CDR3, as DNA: TGCGCCAGCAGGTCAGCGGGGAACACCGGGGAGCTGTTTTTT.

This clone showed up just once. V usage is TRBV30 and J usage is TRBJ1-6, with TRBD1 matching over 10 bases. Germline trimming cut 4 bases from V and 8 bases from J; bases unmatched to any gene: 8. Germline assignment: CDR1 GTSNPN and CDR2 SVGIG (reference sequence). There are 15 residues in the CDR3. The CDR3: CAWTKTGGGDSPLHF. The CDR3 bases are TGTGCCTGGACCAAGACAGGGGGCGGGGATTCACCCCTCCACTTT.

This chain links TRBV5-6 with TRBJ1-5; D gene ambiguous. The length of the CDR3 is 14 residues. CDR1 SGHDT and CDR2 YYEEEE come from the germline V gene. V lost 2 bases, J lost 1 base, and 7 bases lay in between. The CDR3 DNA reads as TGTGCCAGCAGCTTCAGCGGGAGCAATCAGCCCCAGCATTTT. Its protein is CASSFSGSNQPQHF.

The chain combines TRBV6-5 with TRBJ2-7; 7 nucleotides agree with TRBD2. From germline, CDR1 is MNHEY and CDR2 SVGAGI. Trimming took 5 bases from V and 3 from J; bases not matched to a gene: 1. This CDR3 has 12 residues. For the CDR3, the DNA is TGTGCCAGCAGTCGCGGGAGCTACGAGCAGTACTTC. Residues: CASSRGSYEQYF.

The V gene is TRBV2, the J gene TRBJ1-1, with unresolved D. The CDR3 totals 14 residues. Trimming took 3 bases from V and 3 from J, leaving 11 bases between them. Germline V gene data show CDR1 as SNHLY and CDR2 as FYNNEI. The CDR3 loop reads CASSERDLYTEAFF. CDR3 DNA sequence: TGTGCCAGCAGTGAGAGGGATTTGTACACTGAAGCTTTCTTT.

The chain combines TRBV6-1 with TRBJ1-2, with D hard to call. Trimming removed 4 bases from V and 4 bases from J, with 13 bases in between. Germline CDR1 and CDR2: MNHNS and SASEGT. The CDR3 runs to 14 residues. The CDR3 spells CASSGLPTSYGYTF. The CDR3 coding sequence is TGTGCCAGCAGTGGTCTTCCAACAAGCTATGGCTACACCTTC.

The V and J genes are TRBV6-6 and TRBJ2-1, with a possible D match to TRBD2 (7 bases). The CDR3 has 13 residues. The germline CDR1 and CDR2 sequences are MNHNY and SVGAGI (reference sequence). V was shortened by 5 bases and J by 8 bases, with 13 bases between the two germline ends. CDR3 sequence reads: CASSARGGHEQFF. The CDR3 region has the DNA TGTGCCAGCAGTGCTAGGGGGGGCCATGAGCAGTTCTTC.

In nucleotides, the CDR3 is TGTGCCAGCAAATCACAGGGGTTAGGGAACACTGAAGCTTTCTTT. Translating it yields CASKSQGLGNTEAFF. The gene calls are TRBV27 and TRBJ1-1, with 7 bases lining up with TRBD1. CDR1 and CDR2 from the germline V gene are MNHEY and SMNVEV (reference sequence). The V and J ends lost 7 bases and 1 base, in that order; junction bases with no gene match: 9. The CDR3 spans 15 residues.

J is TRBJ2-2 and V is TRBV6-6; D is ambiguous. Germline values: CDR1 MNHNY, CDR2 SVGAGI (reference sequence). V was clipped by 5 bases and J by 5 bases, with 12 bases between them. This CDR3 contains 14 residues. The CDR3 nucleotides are TGTGCCAGCAGTGGCTCCACTAATACCGGGGAGCTGTTTTTT. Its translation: CASSGSTNTGELFF.

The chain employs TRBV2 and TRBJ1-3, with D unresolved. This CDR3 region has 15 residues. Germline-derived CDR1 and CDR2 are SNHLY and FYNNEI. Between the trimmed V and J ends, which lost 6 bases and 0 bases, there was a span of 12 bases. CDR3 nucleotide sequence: TGTGCCAGCAGCCGAGACACGAACTCTGGAAACACCATATATTTT. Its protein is CASSRDTNSGNTIYF.

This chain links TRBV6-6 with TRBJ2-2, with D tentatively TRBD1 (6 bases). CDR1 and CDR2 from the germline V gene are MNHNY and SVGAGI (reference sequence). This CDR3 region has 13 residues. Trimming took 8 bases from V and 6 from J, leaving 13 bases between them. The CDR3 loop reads CASGGGLAGELFF. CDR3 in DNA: TGTGCCAGCGGGGGCGGGCTGGCCGGGGAGCTGTTTTTT.

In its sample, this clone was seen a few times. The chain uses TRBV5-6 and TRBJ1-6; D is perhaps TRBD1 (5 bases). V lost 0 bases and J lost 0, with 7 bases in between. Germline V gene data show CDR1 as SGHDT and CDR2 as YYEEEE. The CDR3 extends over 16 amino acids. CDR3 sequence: CASSLAGGSYNSPLHF. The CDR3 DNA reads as TGTGCCAGCAGCTTGGCCGGGGGCTCCTATAATTCACCCCTCCACTTT.

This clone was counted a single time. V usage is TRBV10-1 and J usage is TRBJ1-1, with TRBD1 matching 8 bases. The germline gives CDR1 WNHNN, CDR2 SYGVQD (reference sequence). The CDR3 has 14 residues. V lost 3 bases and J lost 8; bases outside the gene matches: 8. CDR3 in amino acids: CASSDSPGQGEAFF. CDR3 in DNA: TGCGCCAGCAGTGACTCACCCGGACAGGGAGAAGCTTTCTTT.

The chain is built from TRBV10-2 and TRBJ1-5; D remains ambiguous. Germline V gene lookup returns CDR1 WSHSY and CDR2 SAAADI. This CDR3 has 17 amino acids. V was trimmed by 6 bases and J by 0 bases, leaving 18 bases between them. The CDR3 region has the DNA TGCGCCAGCAGGGAGGGTCGAGGCCCGTATAGCAATCAGCCCCAGCATTTT. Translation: CASREGRGPYSNQPQHF.

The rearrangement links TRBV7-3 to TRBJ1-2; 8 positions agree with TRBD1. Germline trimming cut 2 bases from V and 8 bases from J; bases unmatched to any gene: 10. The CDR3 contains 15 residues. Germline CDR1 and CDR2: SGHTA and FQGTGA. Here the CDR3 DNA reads TGTGCCAGCAGCTTATCAGGACAGGGAGGGGGGGGCTACACCTTC. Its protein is CASSLSGQGGGGYTF.

CDR3 in DNA: TGTGCCAGCAGTGAAGCTCAGGATCAGCCCCAGCATTTT. Translation gives CASSEAQDQPQHF. The chain couples TRBV2 to TRBJ1-5; D is unresolved. Trimming left V 0 bases short and J 5 bases short, with 5 bases between. Germline V gene sequence: CDR1 SNHLY, CDR2 FYNNEI. CDR3 length: 13 amino acids.

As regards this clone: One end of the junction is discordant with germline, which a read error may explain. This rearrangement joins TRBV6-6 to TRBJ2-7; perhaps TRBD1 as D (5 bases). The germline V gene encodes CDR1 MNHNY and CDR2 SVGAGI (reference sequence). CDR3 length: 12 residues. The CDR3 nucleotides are TGTGCCAGCAGTTACGGGCAGGGCGGTTGGGCCTTC. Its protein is CASSYGQGGWAF.

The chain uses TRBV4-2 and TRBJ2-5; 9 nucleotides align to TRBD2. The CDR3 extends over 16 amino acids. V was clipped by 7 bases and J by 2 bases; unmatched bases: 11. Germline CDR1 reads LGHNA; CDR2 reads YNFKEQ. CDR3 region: CASTLIGLAGQETQYF. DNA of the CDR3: TGTGCCAGCACCCTAATCGGGCTAGCGGGACAAGAGACCCAGTACTTC.

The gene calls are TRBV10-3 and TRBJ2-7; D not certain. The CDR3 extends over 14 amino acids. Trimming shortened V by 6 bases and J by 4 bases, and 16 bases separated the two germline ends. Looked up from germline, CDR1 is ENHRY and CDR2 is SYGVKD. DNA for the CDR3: TGTGCCATCAGGACTGAGGCTATCGAATACGAGCAGTACTTC. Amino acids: CAIRTEAIEYEQYF.

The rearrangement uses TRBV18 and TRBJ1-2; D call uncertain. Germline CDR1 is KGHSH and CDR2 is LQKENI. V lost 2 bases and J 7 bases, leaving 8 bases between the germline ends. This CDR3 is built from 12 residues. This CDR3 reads CASSPSAGGYTF. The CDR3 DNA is TGTGCCAGCTCACCATCGGCGGGTGGCTACACCTTC.

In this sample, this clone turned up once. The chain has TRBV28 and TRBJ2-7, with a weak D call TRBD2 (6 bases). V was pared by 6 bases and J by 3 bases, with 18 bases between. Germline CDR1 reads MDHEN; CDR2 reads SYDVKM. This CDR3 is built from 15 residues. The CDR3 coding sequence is TGTGCCAGCAGCTTAGCCGGGACTCCCCGCTACGAGCAGTACTTC. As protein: CASSLAGTPRYEQYF.